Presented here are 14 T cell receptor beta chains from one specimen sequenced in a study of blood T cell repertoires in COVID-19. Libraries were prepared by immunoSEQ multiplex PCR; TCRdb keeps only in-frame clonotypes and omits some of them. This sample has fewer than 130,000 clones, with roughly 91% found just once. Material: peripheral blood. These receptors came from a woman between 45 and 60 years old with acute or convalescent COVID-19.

The CDR3 coding sequence is TGCAGCGTTTTACGGCGCAGGGGGCCCTTGGACACTGAAGCTTTCTTT. Protein sequence: CSVLRRRGPLDTEAFF. The V and J genes are TRBV29-1 and TRBJ1-1; 8 bases are a match to TRBD1. The germline V gene encodes CDR1 SQVTM and CDR2 ANQGSEA. V dropped 5 bases and J dropped 3; count of bases not matched to a gene: 14. This CDR3 contains 16 residues.

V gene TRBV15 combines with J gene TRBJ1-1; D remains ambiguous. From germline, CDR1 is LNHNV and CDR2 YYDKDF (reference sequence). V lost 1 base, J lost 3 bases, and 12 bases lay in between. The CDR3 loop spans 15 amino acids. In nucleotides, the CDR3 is TGTGCCACCAGCAGAGGTTATACGAGCGACACTGAAGCTTTCTTT. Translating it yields CATSRGYTSDTEAFF.

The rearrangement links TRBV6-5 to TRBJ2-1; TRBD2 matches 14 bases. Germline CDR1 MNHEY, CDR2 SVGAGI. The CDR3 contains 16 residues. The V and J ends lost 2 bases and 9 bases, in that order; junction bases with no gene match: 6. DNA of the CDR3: TGTGCCAGCAGTTACACGGGACTAGCGGGAGCGGGTGAGCAGTTCTTC. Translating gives CASSYTGLAGAGEQFF.

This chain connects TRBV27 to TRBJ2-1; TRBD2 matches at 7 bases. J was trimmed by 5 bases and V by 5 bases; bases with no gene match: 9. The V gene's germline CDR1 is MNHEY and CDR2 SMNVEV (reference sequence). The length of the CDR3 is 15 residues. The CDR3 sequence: CASSERDLLNNEQFF. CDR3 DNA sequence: TGTGCCAGCAGTGAGCGGGACCTTCTTAACAATGAGCAGTTCTTC.

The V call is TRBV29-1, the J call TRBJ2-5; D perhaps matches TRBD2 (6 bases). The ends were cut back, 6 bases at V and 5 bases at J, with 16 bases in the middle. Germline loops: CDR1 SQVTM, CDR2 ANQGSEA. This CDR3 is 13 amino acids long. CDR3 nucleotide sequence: TGCAGCGTGGAGACTAGACTCGGGGAGACCCAGTACTTC. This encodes CSVETRLGETQYF.

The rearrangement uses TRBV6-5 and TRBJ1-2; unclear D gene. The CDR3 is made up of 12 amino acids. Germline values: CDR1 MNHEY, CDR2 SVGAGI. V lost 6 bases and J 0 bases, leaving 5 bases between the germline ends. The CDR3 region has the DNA TGTGCCAGCAGCGTAGCTAACTATGGCTACACCTTC. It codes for CASSVANYGYTF.

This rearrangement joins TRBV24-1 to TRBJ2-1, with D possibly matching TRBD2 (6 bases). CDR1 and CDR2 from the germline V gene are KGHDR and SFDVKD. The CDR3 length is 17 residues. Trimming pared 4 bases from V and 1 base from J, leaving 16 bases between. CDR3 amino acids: CATSDPGTSYSYNEQFF. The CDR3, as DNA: TGTGCCACCAGTGACCCGGGGACTTCTTATTCCTACAATGAGCAGTTCTTC.

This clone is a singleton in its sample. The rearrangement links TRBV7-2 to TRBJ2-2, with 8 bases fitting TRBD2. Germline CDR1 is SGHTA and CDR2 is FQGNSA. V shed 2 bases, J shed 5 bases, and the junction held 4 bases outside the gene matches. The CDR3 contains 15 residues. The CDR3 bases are TGTGCCAGCAGCTTAACTAGCGGAGGGACCGGGGAGCTGTTTTTT. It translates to CASSLTSGGTGELFF.

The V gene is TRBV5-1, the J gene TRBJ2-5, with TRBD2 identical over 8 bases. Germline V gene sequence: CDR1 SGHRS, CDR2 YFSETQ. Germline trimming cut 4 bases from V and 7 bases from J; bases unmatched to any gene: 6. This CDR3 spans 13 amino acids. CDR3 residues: CASSPAGALTQYF. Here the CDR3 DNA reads TGCGCCAGCAGCCCAGCGGGGGCTCTGACCCAGTACTTC.

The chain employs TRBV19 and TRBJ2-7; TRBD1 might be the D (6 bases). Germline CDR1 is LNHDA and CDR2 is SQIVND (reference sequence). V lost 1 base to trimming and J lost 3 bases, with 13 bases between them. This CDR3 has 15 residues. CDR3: CASSIAPTGIYEQYF. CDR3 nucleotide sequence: TGTGCCAGTAGTATAGCCCCCACAGGGATCTACGAGCAGTACTTC.

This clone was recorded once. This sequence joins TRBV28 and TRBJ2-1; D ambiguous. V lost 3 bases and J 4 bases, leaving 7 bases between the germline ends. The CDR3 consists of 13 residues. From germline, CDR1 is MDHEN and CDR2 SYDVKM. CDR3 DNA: TGTGCCAGCAGTTTTTCAGCGTACAATGAGCAGTTCTTC. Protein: CASSFSAYNEQFF.

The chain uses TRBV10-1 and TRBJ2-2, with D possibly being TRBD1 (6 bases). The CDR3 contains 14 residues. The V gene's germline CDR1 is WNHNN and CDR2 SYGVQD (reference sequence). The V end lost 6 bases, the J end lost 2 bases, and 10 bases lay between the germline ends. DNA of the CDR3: TGCGCCAGCAGAGGACAGCCAAACACCGGGGAGCTGTTTTTT. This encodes CASRGQPNTGELFF.

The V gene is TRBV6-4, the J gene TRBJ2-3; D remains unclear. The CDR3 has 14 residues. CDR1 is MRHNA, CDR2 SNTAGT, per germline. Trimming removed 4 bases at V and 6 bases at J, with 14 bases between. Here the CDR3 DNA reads TGTGCCAGCAGTGCCCTTACTTACCCGGATACGCAGTATTTT. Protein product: CASSALTYPDTQYF.

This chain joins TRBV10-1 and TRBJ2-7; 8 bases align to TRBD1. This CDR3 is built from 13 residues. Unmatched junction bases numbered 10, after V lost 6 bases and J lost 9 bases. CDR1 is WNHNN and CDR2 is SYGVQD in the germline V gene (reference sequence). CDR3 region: CASRRTGLWVQYF. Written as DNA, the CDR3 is TGCGCCAGCAGACGGACAGGGTTGTGGGTGCAGTACTTC.